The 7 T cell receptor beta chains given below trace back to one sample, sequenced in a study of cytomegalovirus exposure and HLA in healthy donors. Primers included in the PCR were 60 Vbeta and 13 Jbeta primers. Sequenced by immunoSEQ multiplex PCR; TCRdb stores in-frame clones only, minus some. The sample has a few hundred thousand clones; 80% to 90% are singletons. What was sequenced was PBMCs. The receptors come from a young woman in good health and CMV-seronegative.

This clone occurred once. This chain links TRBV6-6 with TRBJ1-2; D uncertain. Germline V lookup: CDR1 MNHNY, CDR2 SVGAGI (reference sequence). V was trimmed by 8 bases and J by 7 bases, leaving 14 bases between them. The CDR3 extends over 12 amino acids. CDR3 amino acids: CASGTGGGGYTF. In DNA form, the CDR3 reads TGTGCCAGCGGTACGGGAGGAGGTGGCTACACCTTC.

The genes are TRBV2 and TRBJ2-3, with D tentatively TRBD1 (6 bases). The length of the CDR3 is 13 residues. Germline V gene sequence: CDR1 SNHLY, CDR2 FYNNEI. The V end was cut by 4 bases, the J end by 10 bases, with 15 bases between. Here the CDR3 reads CASSGGLQGAQYF. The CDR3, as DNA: TGTGCCAGCAGTGGGGGCTTACAGGGAGCGCAGTATTTT.

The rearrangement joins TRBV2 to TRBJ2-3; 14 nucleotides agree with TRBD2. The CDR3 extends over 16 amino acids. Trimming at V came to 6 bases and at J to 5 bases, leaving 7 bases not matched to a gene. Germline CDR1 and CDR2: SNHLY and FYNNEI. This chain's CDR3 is CASRTSGGADEDTQYF. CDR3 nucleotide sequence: TGTGCCAGCAGGACTAGCGGGGGGGCCGATGAAGATACGCAGTATTTT.

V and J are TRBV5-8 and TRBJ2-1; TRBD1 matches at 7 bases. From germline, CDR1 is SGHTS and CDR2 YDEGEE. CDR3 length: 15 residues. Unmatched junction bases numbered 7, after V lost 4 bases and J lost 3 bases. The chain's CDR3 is CASSRPGTDYNEQFF. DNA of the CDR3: TGTGCCAGCAGCCGTCCCGGGACAGACTACAATGAGCAGTTCTTC.

This chain's CDR3 is CASSEGGTLGNTIYF. The CDR3 nucleotides read TGTGCCAGCAGTGAGGGGGGGACGCTCGGAAACACCATATATTTT. V gene TRBV25-1 combines with J gene TRBJ1-3, with D possibly being TRBD1 (5 bases). Germline lookup yields CDR1 MGHDK and CDR2 SYGVNS. V lost 3 bases and J 4 bases, leaving 13 bases between the germline ends. The CDR3 runs to 15 residues.

Here the CDR3 DNA reads TGTGCCAGCAGTCCGACAGCTACCTCCAACTATGGCTACACCTTC. It specifies CASSPTATSNYGYTF. The gene calls are TRBV6-4 and TRBJ1-2, with D possibly matching TRBD1 (5 bases). The CDR3 loop spans 15 amino acids. Deletions cut 5 bases from V and 2 bases from J, with 15 bases between. The germline CDR1 and CDR2 sequences are MRHNA and SNTAGT.

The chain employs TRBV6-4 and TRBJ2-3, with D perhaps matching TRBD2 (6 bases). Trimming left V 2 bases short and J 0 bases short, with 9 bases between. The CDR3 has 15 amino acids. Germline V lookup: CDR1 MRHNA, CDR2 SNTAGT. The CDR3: CASSDRAGSTDTQYF. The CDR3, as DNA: TGTGCCAGCAGTGACAGGGCGGGGAGCACAGATACGCAGTATTTT.